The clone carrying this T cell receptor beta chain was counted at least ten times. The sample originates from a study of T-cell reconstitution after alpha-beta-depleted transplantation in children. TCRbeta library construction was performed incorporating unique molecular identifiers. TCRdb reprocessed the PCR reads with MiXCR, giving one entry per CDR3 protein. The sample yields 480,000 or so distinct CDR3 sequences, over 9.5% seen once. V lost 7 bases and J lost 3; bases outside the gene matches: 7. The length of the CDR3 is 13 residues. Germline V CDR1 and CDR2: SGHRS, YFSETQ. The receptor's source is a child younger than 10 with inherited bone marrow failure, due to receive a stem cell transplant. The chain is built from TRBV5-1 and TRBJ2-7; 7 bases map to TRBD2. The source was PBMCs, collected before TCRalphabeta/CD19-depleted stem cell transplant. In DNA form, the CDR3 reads TGCGCCAGCGCCTCTCGCGGGAGCTACGAGCAGTACTTC. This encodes CASASRGSYEQYF.